The rows below give T cell receptor beta chains drawn from one sample of a study of PD-1 blockade in classical Hodgkin lymphoma. Sequencing used immunoSEQ multiplex PCR; TCRdb keeps in-frame clones, though not all of them. This sample yields tens of thousands of clones, of which less than 85% are seen a single time; roughly 15% belongs to the top ten. The source was peripheral blood mononuclear cells (PBMCs), collected before the second cycle of nivolumab. Receptors originate from a human donor with classical Hodgkin lymphoma. Both conserved end residues are part of each CDR3. The D gene is left open where the match is weak. Clone sizes are given selectively: once, few, many, or a class where the clone is expanded.

TRBV14	TRBJ2-5	once	NA	TGTGCCAGCAGCCAGTCCGGGAGCCAAGAGACCCAGTACTTC	CASSQSGSQETQYF
TRBV6-6	TRBJ1-5	few	NA	TGTGCCAGCAGAACAGCGGGGGGCCTGGGCGATCAGCCCCAGCATTTT	CASRTAGGLGDQPQHF
TRBV6-1	TRBJ2-3	NA	NA	TGTGCCAGCAGTGATTCCCTAGCAGATACGCAGTATTTT	CASSDSLADTQYF
TRBV19	TRBJ1-4	NA	TRBD1	TGTGCCAGTAGCCAACAGGGGACTAATGAAAAACTGTTTTTT	CASSQQGTNEKLFF
TRBV6-1	TRBJ2-6	NA	NA	TGTGCCAGCAGTGAACCAGGGCTAGGGGCCAACGTCCTGACTTTC	CASSEPGLGANVLTF
TRBV6-6	TRBJ2-3	NA	NA	TGTGCCACCTCGATTCTTGATACGCAGTATTTT	CATSILDTQYF
TRBV5-4	TRBJ2-5	few	NA	TGTGCCAGCAGCTTGGGGCAGCTCCAAGAGACCCAGTACTTC	CASSLGQLQETQYF
TRBV7-6	TRBJ2-2	once	NA	TGTGCCAGCAGCGAAGAGGTCCTCCCCGCCGGGGAGCTGTTTTTT	CASSEEVLPAGELFF
TRBV7-9	TRBJ1-5	NA	NA	TGTGCCAGCAGCTTAGCGTCAGGGATCGGAATCCAGCCCCAGCATTTT	CASSLASGIGIQPQHF
TRBV19	TRBJ2-5	NA	NA	TGTGCCAGTGGTAGTAAGTGGGAGACCCAGTACTTC	CASGSKWETQYF
TRBV5-1	TRBJ2-3	few	TRBD2	TGCGCCAGCAAGGTACTAGCGGGAGATCGAACAGATACGCAGTATTTT	CASKVLAGDRTDTQYF
TRBV2	TRBJ2-1	NA	NA	TGTGCCAGCAGTTGGACTCCTTCGGGAATAAATGAGCAGTTCTTC	CASSWTPSGINEQFF
TRBV9	TRBJ2-2	NA	NA	TGTGCCAGCAGCGCGGCCGGGGAGCTGTTTTTT	CASSAAGELFF
TRBV28	TRBJ2-7	once	NA	TGTGCCAGCAGTGAGGGACGGGGAATATACTACGAGCAGTACTTC	CASSEGRGIYYEQYF